The 12 T cell receptor beta chains below come from one sample, sequenced in a study of CD8 T cells in Susac syndrome. cDNA came from about 0.51 to 1 ug RNA primed by random hexamers. Each CDR3 protein is one row after TCRdb ran MiXCR on the immunoSEQ multiplex PCR reads. The sample consists of 150,000 to 200,000 distinct CDR3 sequences, approximately 95% of them appearing once. The material sequenced was CD4+ T cells from PBMCs. All receptors derive from a human donor with Susac syndrome.

The rearrangement links TRBV19 to TRBJ2-6; the D is unclear. The germline CDR1 and CDR2 sequences are LNHDA and SQIVND (reference sequence). The CDR3 length is 16 residues. The V end was cut by 6 bases, the J end by 0 bases, with 12 bases between. The CDR3 reads CASRGRAHSGANVLTF. CDR3 in DNA: TGTGCCAGTAGAGGCAGAGCACACTCTGGGGCCAACGTCCTGACTTTC.

The chain employs TRBV6-4 and TRBJ2-2; D is ambiguous. This CDR3 has 14 residues. Trimming pared 4 bases from V and 4 bases from J, leaving 10 bases between. Germline CDR1 reads MRHNA; CDR2 reads SNTAGT. The CDR3 sequence is CASSAGSGTGELFF. DNA for the CDR3: TGTGCCAGCAGTGCAGGCTCCGGCACCGGGGAGCTGTTTTTT.

The chain links TRBV11-2 to TRBJ2-7; D is perhaps TRBD1 (7 bases). Per germline, CDR1 SGHAT and CDR2 FQNNGV. This CDR3 contains 15 residues. Trimming shortened V by 0 bases and J by 1 base, and 10 bases separated the two germline ends. The CDR3 nucleotides read TGTGCCAGCAGCTTAGAGGGGGGACAGTCCTACGAGCAGTACGTC. It yields the protein CASSLEGGQSYEQYV.

This chain joins TRBV20-1 and TRBJ2-5; 8 nucleotides line up with TRBD1. There are 15 residues in the CDR3. V dropped 1 base and J dropped 5; count of bases not matched to a gene: 9. Germline CDR1 is DFQATT and CDR2 is SNEGSKA (reference sequence). As DNA, the CDR3 is TGCAGTGCTAGAGCCCGACAGGGGTCCTTGGAGACCCAGTACTTC. Protein: CSARARQGSLETQYF.

V gene TRBV30 combines with J gene TRBJ2-6; D might be TRBD2 (5 bases). Germline loops: CDR1 GTSNPN, CDR2 SVGIG (reference sequence). This CDR3 has 13 amino acids. V was shortened by 3 bases and J by 4 bases, with 7 bases between the two germline ends. This chain's CDR3 is CAWSPGGANVLTF. In DNA, the CDR3 is TGTGCCTGGAGCCCGGGGGGGGCCAACGTCCTGACTTTC.

This clonotype has only one observation. The chain carries TRBV19 and TRBJ2-2; D possibly corresponds to TRBD2 (5 bases). The CDR3 length is 16 residues. The V gene lost 3 bases and the J gene lost 3 bases, with 14 bases spanning the gap. Germline CDR1 reads LNHDA; CDR2 reads SQIVND (reference sequence). The DNA of the CDR3 is TGTGCCAGTAGTATGCCCGTTTGGGGAGACACCGGGGAGCTGTTTTTT. This gives the protein CASSMPVWGDTGELFF.

The chain combines TRBV6-2 or TRBV6-3 with TRBJ2-1; D remains unclear. CDR3 size: 13 residues. Trimming removed 5 bases at V and 3 bases at J, with 8 bases between. Germline CDR1 and CDR2: MNHEY and SVGEGT. CDR3 sequence reads: CASSPTLYNEQFF. Written as DNA, the CDR3 is TGTGCCAGCAGTCCCACTCTCTACAATGAGCAGTTCTTC.

The chain joins TRBV5-1 to TRBJ1-1; D is possibly TRBD1 (5 bases). The CDR3 is made up of 15 amino acids. Trimming removed 3 bases from V and 4 bases from J, with 16 bases in between. Germline-derived CDR1 and CDR2 are SGHRS and YFSETQ. The CDR3 DNA is TGCGCCAGCAGCTCGGCGGGAGGGACGGGCACTGAAGCTTTCTTT. Protein sequence: CASSSAGGTGTEAFF.

V gene TRBV5-1 combines with J gene TRBJ1-2; the D is unclear. The CDR3 is 13 residues long. CDR1 SGHRS and CDR2 YFSETQ come from the germline V gene. The germline V and J ends were trimmed by 1 base and 4 bases, with 8 bases remaining between them. CDR3 bases: TGCGCCAGCAGCTTGCCTCCGATCTATGGCTACACCTTC. It encodes CASSLPPIYGYTF.

The chain is built from TRBV3-1 and TRBJ2-5; D possibly corresponds to TRBD2 (6 bases). V was clipped by 0 bases and J by 4 bases, with 18 bases between them. This CDR3 is built from 17 residues. Germline CDR1 is LGHDT and CDR2 is YNNKEL (reference sequence). This CDR3 reads CASSQDRTTRDLETQYF. CDR3 bases: TGTGCCAGCAGCCAAGACCGAACGACTAGGGACCTAGAGACCCAGTACTTC.

V gene TRBV7-3 combines with J gene TRBJ2-1; 7 nucleotides match TRBD1. V lost 5 bases, J lost 4 bases, and 5 bases stayed unmatched. Germline CDR1 SGHTA, CDR2 FQGTGA. The CDR3 runs to 14 residues. The CDR3 region is CASSPGQRYNEQFF. DNA of the CDR3: TGTGCCAGCAGCCCGGGACAGAGATACAATGAGCAGTTCTTC.

DNA for the CDR3: TGTGCCAGCAGCGTGTCCGACAGCTCCTATAATTCACCCCTCCACTTT. This gives the protein CASSVSDSSYNSPLHF. The chain has TRBV9 and TRBJ1-6; possibly TRBD1 for D (5 bases). The V end was cut by 2 bases, the J end by 0 bases, with 9 bases between. The CDR3 covers 16 residues. Germline V gene sequence: CDR1 SGDLS, CDR2 YYNGEE.